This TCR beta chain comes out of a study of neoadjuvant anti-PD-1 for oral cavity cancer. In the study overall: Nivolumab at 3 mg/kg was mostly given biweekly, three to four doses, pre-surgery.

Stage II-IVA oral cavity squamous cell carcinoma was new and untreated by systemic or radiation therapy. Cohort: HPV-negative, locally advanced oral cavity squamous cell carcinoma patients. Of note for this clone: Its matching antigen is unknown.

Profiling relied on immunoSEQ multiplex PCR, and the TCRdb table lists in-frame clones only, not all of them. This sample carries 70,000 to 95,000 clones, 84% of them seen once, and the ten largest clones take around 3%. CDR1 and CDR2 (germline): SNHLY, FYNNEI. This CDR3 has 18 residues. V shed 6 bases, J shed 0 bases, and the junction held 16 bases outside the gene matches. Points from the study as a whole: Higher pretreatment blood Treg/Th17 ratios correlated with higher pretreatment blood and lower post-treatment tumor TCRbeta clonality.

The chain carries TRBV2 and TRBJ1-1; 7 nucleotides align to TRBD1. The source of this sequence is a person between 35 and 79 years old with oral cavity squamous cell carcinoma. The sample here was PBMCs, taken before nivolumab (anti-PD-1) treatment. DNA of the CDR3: TGTGCCAGCAGCAGCCCAAATTTCCTACAGGGGTTGAACACTGAAGCTTTCTTT. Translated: CASSSPNFLQGLNTEAFF.